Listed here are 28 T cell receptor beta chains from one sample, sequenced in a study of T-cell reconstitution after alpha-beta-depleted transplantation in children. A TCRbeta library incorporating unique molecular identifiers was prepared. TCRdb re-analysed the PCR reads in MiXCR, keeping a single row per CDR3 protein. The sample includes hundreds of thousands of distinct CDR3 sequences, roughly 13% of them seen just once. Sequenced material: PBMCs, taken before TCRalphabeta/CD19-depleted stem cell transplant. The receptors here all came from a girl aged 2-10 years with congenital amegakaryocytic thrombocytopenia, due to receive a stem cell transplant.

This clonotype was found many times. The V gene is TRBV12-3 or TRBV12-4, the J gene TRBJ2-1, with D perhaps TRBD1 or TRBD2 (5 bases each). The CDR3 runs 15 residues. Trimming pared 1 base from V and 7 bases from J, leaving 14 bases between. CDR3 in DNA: TGTGCCAGCAGTTTAGGGGGCCTAGCTCCGAATGAGCAGTTCTTC. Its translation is CASSLGGLAPNEQFF.

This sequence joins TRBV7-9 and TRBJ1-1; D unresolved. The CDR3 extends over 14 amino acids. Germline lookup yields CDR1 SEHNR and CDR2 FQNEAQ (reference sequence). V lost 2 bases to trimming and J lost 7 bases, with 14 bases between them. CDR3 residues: CASSLRAEAYEAFF. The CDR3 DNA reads TGTGCCAGCAGCTTAAGGGCGGAAGCCTATGAAGCTTTCTTT.

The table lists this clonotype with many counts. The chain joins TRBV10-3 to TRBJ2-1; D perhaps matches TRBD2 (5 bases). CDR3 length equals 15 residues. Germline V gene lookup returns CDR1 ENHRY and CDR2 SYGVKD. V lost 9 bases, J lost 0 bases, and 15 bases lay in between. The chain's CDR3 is CAIRLPGSSYNEQFF. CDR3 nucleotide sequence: TGTGCCATTCGGCTTCCGGGAAGCTCCTACAATGAGCAGTTCTTC.

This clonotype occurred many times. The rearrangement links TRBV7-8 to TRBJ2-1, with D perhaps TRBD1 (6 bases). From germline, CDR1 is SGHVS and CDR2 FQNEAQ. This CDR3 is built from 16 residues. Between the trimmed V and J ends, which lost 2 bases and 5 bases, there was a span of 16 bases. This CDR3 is CASSLWGTGSDNEQFF. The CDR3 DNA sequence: TGTGCCAGCAGCTTATGGGGTACAGGGTCAGACAATGAGCAGTTCTTC.

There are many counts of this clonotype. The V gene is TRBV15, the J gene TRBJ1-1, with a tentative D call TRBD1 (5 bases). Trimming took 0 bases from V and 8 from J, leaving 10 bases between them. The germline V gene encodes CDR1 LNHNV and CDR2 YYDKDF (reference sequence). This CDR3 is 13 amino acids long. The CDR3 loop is CATSREGVREAFF. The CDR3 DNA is TGTGCCACCAGCAGAGAAGGGGTCAGGGAAGCTTTCTTT.

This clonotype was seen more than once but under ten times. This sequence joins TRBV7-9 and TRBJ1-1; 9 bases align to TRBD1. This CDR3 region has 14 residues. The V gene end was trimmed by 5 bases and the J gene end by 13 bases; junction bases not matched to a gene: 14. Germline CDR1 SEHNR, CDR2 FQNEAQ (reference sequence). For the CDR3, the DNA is TGTGCCAGCAGCGAAAGTACAGGGGGCGGGGTGGGTTTCTTT. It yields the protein CASSESTGGGVGFF.

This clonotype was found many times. This chain's CDR3 is CSARDSSGEPYEQYF. CDR3 DNA: TGCAGTGCTAGAGACTCTAGCGGGGAACCTTACGAGCAGTACTTC. The V and J genes are TRBV20-1 and TRBJ2-7, with 9 positions matching TRBD2. This CDR3 has 15 residues. The V and J ends lost 0 bases and 4 bases, in that order; junction bases with no gene match: 7. Per the germline V gene, CDR1 is DFQATT and CDR2 is SNEGSKA (reference sequence).

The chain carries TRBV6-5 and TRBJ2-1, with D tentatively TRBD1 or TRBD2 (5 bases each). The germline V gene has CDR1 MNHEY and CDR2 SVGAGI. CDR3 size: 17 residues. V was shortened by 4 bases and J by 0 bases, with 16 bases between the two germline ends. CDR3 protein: CASSLALGEFSYNEQFF. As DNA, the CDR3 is TGTGCCAGCAGTTTAGCTCTGGGGGAGTTCTCCTACAATGAGCAGTTCTTC.

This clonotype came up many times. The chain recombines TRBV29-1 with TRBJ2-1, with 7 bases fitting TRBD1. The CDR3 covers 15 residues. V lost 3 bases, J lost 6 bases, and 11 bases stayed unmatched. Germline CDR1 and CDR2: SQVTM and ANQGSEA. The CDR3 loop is CSVDFLAGGLNEQFF. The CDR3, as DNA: TGCAGCGTTGATTTTCTGGCAGGGGGTCTCAATGAGCAGTTCTTC.

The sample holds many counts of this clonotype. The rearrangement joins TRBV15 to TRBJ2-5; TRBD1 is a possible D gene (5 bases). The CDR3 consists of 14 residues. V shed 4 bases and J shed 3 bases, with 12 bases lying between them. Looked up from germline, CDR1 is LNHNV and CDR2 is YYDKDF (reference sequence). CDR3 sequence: CATSIRVGEETQYF. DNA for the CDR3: TGTGCCACCAGCATTCGAGTAGGGGAAGAGACCCAGTACTTC.

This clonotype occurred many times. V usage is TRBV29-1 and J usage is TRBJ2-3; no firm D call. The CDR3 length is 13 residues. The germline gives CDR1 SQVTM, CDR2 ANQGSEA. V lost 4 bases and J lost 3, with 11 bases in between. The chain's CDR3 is CSVAPRNTDTQYF. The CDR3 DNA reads TGCAGCGTTGCTCCCCGAAATACAGATACGCAGTATTTT.

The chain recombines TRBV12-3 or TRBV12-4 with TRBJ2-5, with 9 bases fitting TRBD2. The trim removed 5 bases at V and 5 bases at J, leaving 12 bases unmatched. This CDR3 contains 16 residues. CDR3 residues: CASSRLAAKRVETQYF. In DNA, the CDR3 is TGTGCCAGCAGTCGACTAGCGGCCAAGAGGGTGGAGACCCAGTACTTC.

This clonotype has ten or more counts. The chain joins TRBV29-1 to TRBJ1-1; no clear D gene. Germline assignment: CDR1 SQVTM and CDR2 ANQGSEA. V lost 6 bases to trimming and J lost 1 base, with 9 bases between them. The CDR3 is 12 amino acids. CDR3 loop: CSVLTGNTEAFF. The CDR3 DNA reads TGCAGCGTACTAACCGGGAACACTGAAGCTTTCTTT.

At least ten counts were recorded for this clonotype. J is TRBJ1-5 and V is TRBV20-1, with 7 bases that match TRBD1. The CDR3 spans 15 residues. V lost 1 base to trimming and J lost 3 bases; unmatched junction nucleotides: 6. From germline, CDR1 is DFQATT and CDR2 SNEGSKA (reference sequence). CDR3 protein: CSARAQQGTNQPQHF. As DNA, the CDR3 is TGCAGTGCTAGAGCCCAACAGGGGACCAATCAGCCCCAGCATTTT.

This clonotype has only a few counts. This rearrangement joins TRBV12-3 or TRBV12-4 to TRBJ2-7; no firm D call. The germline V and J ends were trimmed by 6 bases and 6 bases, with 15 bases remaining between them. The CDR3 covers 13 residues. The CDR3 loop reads CASRVGSSREQYF. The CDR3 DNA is TGTGCCAGCAGAGTCGGGTCCAGTCGCGAGCAGTACTTC.

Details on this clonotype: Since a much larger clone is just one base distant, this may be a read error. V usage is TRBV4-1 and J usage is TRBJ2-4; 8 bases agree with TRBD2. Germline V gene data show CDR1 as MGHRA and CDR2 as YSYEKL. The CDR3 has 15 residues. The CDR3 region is CTSSHPAGVEDIQYF. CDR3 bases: TGCACCAGCAGCCACCCAGCGGGAGTGGAGGACATTCAGTACTTC.

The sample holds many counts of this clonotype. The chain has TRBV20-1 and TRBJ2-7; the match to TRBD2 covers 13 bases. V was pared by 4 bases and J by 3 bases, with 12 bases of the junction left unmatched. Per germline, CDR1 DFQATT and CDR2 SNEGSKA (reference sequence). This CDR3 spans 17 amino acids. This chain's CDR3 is CSATPRTSGRGGYEQYF. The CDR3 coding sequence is TGCAGTGCTACCCCACGGACTAGCGGGAGAGGGGGCTACGAGCAGTACTTC.

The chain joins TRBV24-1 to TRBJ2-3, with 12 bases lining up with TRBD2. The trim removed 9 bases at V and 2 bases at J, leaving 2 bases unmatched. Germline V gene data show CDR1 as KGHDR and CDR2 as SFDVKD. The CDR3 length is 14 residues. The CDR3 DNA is TGTGCCACCGGACTAGCGGGAACCACAGATACGCAGTATTTT. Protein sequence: CATGLAGTTDTQYF.

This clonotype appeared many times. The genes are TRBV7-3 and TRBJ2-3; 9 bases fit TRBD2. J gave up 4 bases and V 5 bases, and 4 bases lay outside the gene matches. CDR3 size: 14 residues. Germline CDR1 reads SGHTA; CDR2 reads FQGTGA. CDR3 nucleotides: TGTGCCAGCAGCCCCCTAGCGGGACCAGATACGCAGTATTTT. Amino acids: CASSPLAGPDTQYF. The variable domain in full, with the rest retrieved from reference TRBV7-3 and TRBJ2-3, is GAGVSQTPSNKVTEKGKYVELRCDPISGHTALYWYRQSLGQGPEFLIYFQGTGAADDSGLPNDRFFAVRPEGSVSTLKIQRTERGDSAVYLCASSPLAGPDTQYFGPGTRLTVL.

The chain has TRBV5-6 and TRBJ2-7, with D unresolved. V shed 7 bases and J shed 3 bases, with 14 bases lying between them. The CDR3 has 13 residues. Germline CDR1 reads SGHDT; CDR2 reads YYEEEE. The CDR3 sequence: CASGSVALYEQYF. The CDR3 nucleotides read TGTGCCAGCGGATCAGTCGCCCTCTACGAGCAGTACTTC.

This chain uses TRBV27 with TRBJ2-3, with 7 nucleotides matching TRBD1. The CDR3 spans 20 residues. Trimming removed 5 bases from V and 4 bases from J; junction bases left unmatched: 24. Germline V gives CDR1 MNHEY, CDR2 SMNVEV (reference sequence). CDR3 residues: CASSPQDRRLASPFADTQYF. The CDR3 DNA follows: TGTGCCAGCAGTCCCCAGGACAGGCGGCTAGCTTCTCCCTTCGCAGATACGCAGTATTTT.

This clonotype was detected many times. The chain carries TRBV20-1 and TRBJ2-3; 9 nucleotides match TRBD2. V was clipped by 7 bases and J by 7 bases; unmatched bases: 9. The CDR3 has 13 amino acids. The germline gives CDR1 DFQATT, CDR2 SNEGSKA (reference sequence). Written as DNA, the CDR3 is TGCAGTGTTTCCGGGACTAGCCGGTATACGCAGTATTTT. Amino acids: CSVSGTSRYTQYF.

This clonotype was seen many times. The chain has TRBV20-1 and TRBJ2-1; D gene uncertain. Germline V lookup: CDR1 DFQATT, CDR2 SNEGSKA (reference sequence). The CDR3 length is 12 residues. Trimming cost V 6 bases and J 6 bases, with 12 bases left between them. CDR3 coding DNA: TGCAGTGCGCGGTTTTTCACCAATGAGCAGTTCTTC. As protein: CSARFFTNEQFF.

CDR3 DNA sequence: TGTGCCAGCAGCCTCCAGATCGGGCAGCCCCAGCATTTT. Translation: CASSLQIGQPQHF. V is TRBV7-8 and J is TRBJ1-5; no clear D. V lost 5 bases and J 7 bases, leaving 12 bases between the germline ends. The CDR3 has 13 amino acids. Germline CDR1 reads SGHVS; CDR2 reads FQNEAQ.

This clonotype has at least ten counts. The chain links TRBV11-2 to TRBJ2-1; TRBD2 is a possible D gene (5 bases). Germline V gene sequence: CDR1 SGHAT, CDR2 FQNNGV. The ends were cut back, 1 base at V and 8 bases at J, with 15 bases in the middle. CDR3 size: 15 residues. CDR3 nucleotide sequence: TGTGCCAGCAGCTTAGTTGGTTCAGCAGCGGATGAGCAGTTCTTC. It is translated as CASSLVGSAADEQFF. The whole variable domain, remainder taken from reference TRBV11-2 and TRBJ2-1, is EAGVAQSPRYKIIEKRQSVAFWCNPISGHATLYWYQQILGQGPKLLIQFQNNGVVDDSQLPKDRFSAERLKGVDSTLKIQPAKLEDSAVYLCASSLVGSAADEQFFGPGTRLTVL.

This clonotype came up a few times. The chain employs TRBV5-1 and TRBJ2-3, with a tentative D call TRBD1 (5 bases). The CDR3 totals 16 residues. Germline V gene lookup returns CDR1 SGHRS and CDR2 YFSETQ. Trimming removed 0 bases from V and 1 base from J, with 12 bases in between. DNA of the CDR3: TGCGCCAGCAGCTTGGAGGATGGACACCGCACAGATACGCAGTATTTT. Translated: CASSLEDGHRTDTQYF.

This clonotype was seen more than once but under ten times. The CDR3 nucleotides are TGTGCCAGCAGTCCTCGAGCGGGAGTTGTCGGGGAGCTGTTTTTT. It encodes CASSPRAGVVGELFF. The chain has TRBV12-3 or TRBV12-4 and TRBJ2-2; 8 bases line up with TRBD2. This CDR3 spans 15 amino acids. V trimming: 5 bases; J trimming: 7 bases; junction bases outside the gene matches: 9.

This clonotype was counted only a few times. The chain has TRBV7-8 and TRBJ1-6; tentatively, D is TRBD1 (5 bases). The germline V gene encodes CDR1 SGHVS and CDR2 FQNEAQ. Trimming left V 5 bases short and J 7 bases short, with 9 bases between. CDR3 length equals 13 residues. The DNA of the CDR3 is TGTGCCAGCAGCGTCGACAGAAATTCACCCCTCCACTTT. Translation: CASSVDRNSPLHF. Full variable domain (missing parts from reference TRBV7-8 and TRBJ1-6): GAGVSQSPRYKVAKRGQDVALRCDPISGHVSLFWYQQALGQGPEFLTYFQNEAQLDKSGLPSDRFFAERPEGSVSTLKIQRTQQEDSAVYLCASSVDRNSPLHFGNGTRLTVT.